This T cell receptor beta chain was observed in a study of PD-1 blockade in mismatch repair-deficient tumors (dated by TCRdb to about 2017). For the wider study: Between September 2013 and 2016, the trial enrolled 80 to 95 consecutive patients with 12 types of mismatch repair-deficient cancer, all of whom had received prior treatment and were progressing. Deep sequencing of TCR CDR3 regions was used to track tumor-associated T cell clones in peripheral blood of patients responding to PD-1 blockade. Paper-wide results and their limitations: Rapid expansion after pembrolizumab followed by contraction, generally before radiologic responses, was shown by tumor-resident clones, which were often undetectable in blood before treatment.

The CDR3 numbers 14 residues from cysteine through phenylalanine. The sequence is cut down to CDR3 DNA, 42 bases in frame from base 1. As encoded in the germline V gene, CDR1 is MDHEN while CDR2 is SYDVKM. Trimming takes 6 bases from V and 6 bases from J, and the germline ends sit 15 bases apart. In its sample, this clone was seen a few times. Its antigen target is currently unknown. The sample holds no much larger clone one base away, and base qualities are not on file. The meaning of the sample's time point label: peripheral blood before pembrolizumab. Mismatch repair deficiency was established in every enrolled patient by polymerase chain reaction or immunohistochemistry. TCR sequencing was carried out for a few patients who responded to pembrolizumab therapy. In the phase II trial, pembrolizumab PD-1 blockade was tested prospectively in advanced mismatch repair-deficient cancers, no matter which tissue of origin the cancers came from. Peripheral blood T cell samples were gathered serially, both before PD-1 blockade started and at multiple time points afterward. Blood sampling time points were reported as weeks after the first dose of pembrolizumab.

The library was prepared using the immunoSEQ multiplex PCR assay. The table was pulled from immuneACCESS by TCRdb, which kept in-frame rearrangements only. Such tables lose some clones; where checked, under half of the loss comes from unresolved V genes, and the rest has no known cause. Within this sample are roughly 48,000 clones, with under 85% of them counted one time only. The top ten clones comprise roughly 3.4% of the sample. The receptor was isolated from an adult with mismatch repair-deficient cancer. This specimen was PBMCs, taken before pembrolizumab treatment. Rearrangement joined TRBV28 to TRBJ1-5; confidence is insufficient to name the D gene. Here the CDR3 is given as CASSETGYGQPQHF. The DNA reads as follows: TGTGCCAGCAGCGAAACGGGGTACGGTCAGCCCCAGCATTTT.